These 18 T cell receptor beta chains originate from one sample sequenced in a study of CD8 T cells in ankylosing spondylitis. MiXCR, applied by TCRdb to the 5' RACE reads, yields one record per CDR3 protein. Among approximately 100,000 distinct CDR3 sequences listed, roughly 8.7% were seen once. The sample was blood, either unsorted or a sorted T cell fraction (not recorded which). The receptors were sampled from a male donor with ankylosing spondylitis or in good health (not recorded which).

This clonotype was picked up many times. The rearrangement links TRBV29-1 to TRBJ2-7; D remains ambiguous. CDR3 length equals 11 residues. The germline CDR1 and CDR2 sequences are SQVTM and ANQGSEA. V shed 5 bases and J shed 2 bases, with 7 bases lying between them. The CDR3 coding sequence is TGCAGCGTTAAGTGGGCCTACGAGCAGTACTTC. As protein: CSVKWAYEQYF.

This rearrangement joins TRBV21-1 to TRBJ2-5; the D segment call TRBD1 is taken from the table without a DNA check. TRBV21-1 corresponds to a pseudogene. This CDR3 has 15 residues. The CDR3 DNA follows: TGTGCCAGCAGCAAGAAAGGCCAGGGGCAAGAGACCCAGTACTTC. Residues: CASSKKGQGQETQYF.

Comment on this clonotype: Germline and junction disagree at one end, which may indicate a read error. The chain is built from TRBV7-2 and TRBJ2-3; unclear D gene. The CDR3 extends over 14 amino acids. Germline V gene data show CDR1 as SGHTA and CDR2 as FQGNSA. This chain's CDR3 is CTSSLEGSTDTQYF. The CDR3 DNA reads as TGTACCAGCAGCTTAGAAGGCAGCACAGATACACAGTATTTT.

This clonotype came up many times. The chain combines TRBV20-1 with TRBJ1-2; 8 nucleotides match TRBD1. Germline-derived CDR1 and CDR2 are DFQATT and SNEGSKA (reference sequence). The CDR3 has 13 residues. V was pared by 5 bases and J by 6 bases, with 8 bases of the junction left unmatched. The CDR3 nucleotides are TGCAGTGCTGGCCCGACAGGGGCCAATGGCTACACCTTC. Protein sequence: CSAGPTGANGYTF.

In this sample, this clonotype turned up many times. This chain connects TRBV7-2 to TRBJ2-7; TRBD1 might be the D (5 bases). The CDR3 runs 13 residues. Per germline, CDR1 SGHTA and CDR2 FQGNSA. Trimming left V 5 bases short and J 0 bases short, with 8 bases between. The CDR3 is CASSPRVSYEQYF. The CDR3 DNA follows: TGTGCCAGCAGCCCCAGGGTCTCCTACGAGCAGTACTTC.

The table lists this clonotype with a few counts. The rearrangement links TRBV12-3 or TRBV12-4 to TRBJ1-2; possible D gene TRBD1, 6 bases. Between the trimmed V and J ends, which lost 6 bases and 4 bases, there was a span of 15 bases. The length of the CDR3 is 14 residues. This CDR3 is CASSGMRQAYGYTF. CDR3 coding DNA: TGTGCCAGCAGCGGAATGCGACAGGCCTATGGCTACACCTTC.

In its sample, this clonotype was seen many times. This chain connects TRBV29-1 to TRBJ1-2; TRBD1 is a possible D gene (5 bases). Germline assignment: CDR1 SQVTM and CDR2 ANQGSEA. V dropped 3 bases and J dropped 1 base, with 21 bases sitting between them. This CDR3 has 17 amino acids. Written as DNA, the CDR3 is TGCAGCGTTGATCTCAGGGCTCTGGATATCGGTAACTATGGCTACACCTTC. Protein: CSVDLRALDIGNYGYTF.

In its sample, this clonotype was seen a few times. In nucleotides, the CDR3 is TGCAGCGTTGTCCGGGGGGCTTACAATGAGCAGTTCTTC. Protein product: CSVVRGAYNEQFF. The rearrangement joins TRBV29-1 to TRBJ2-1, with a tentative D call TRBD2 (7 bases). This CDR3 is built from 13 residues. Trimming took off 4 bases at V and 4 bases at J, with 11 bases between the two ends. Germline V gene sequence: CDR1 SQVTM, CDR2 ANQGSEA.

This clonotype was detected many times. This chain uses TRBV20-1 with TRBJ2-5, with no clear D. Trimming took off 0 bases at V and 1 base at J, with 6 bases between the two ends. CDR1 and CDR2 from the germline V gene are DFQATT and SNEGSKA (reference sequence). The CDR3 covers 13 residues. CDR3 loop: CSAREPFQETQYF. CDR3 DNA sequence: TGCAGTGCTAGAGAACCCTTCCAAGAGACCCAGTACTTC.

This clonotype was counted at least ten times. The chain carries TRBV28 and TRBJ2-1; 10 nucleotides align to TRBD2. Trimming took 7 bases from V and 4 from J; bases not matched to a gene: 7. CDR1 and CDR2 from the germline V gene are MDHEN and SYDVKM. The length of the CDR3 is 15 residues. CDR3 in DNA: TGTGCCAGCAAAATAGCGGGAGGTTCTTACAATGAGCAGTTCTTC. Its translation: CASKIAGGSYNEQFF.

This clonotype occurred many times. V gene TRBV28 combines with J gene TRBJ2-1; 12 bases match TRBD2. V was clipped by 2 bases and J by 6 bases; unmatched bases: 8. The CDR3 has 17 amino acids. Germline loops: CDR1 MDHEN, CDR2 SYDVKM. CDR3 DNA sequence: TGTGCCAGCAGTTTAGGGCTAGCGGGAGGGCCCTTCAATGAGCAGTTCTTC. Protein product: CASSLGLAGGPFNEQFF. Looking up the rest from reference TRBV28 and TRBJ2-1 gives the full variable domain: DVKVTQSSRYLVKRTGEKVFLECVQDMDHENMFWYRQDPGLGLRLIYFSYDVKMKEKGDIPEGYSVSREKKERFSLILESASTNQTSMYLCASSLGLAGGPFNEQFFGPGTRLTVL.

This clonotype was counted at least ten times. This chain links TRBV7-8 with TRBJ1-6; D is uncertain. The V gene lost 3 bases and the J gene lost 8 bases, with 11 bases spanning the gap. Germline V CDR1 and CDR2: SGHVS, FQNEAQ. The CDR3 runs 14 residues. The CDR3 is CASSFQVVDSPLHF. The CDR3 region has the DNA TGTGCCAGCAGCTTCCAGGTGGTTGATTCACCCCTCCACTTT.

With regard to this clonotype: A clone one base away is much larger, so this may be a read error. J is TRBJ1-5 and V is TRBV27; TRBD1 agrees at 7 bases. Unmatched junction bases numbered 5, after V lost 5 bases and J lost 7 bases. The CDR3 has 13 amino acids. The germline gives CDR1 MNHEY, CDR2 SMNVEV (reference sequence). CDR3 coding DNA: TGTGCCAGCAGTATAACAGGGGAACAGCCCCAGCATTTT. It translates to CASSITGEQPQHF.

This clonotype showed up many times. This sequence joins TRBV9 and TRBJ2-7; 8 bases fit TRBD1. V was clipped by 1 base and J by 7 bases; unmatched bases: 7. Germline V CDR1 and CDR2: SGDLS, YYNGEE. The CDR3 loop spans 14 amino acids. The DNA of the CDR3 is TGTGCCAGCAGCGTATTGCAGGGGGCGGGAGAGCAGTACTTC. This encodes CASSVLQGAGEQYF.

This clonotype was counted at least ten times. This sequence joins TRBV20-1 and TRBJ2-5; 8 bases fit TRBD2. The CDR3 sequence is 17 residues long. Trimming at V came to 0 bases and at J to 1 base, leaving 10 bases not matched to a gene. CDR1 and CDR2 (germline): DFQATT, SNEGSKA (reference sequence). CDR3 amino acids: CSARDQGGSGAQETQYF. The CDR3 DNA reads TGCAGTGCTAGAGATCAAGGAGGTAGCGGGGCCCAAGAGACCCAGTACTTC.

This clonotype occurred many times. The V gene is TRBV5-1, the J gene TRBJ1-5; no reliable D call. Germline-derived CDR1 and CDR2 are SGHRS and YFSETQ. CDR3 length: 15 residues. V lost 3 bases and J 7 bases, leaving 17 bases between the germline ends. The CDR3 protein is CASSSPLGIMQPQHF. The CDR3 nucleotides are TGCGCCAGCAGCTCACCCTTGGGGATAATGCAGCCCCAGCATTTT. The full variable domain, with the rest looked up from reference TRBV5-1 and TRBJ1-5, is KAGVTQTPRYLIKTRGQQVTLSCSPISGHRSVSWYQQTPGQGLQFLFEYFSETQRNKGNFPGRFSGRQFSNSRSEMNVSTLELGDSALYLCASSSPLGIMQPQHFGDGTRLSIL.

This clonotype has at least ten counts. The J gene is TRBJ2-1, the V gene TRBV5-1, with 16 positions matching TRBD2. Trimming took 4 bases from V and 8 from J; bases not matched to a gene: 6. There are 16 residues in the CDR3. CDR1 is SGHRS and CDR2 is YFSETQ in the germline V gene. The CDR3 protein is CASSAGTSGRVDEQFF. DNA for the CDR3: TGCGCCAGCAGCGCCGGGACTAGCGGGAGGGTGGATGAGCAGTTCTTC.

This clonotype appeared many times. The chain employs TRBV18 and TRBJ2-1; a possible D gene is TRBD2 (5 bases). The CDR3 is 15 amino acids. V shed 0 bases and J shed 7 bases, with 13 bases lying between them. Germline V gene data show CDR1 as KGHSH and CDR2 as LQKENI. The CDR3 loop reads CASSPPGSRENEQFF. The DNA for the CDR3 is TGTGCCAGCTCACCACCGGGATCGAGGGAAAATGAGCAGTTCTTC.